This T cell receptor beta chain was recorded in a study of T cell responses to AZD1222 COVID-19 vaccine. The CDR3 consists of 14 residues. The V and J ends lost 4 bases and 0 bases respectively, with 8 bases between them. Germline values: CDR1 SGHNT, CDR2 YYREEE (reference sequence). Produced via immunoSEQ multiplex PCR; TCRdb's table is partial and in-frame only. This sample carries fewer than 150,000 clones, 75% to 95% of them seen once, and the ten largest clones take around 3.6%. This clone was observed a single time. Its target is unknown. Study results and caveats: White British people made up most donors, females outnumbered males, and clonal diversity was possibly underestimated. The repertoires were collected only after the peak T cell response. Recipients of AZD1222 seropositive at baseline numbered only 5 to 7.

This sample comprised peripheral blood, obtained on day 0 of AZD1222 vaccination. The sequence was obtained from an adult in good health. J is TRBJ1-3 and V is TRBV5-4; no clear D. The CDR3 reads CASSLQSSGNTIYF. Here the CDR3 DNA reads TGTGCCAGCAGCCTACAGAGCTCTGGAAACACCATATATTTT.